A single sample is the source of the 18 T cell receptor beta chains below, sequenced in a study of PD-1 blockade in classical Hodgkin lymphoma (dated by TCRdb to about 2020). The library came from the immunoSEQ multiplex PCR assay. TCRdb holds this immuneACCESS table with in-frame rearrangements only. Some clones are missing; in checked studies, unresolved V genes explain under half, and the rest has no known cause. The table for this sample lists more than 70,000 clones; roughly 91% of them were counted only once. Roughly 2.6% of the sample lies in the top ten. The time point label of this sample denotes: cycle 2 day 1 (C2D1) of nivolumab. Every trial patient had relapsed following autologous stem cell transplantation, and prior brentuximab vedotin exposure was what differed among cohorts A, B and C. The sample here was peripheral blood mononuclear cells (PBMCs), taken before the second cycle of nivolumab. All receptors come from a human donor with classical Hodgkin lymphoma.

This chain links TRBV6-5 with TRBJ1-2, with D unclear. The germline CDR1 and CDR2 sequences are MNHEY and SVGAGI. The CDR3 runs 12 residues. V gave up 5 bases and J gave up 2 bases, with 6 bases separating them. DNA of the CDR3: TGTGCCAGCAGTAGCATCAACTATGGCTACACCTTC. Translating it yields CASSSINYGYTF.

The chain combines TRBV6-1 with TRBJ1-2, with D unclear. Germline assignment: CDR1 MNHNS and CDR2 SASEGT. The CDR3 sequence is 13 residues long. Trimming pared 6 bases from V and 4 bases from J, leaving 12 bases between. CDR3 loop: CASRPFRGYGYTF. As DNA, the CDR3 is TGTGCCAGCAGACCCTTCCGGGGCTATGGCTACACCTTC.

The chain joins TRBV6-1 to TRBJ1-2; no definite D call. Trimming removed 1 base from V and 3 bases from J, with 6 bases in between. The CDR3 runs 13 residues. Germline lookup yields CDR1 MNHNS and CDR2 SASEGT. CDR3 in DNA: TGTGCCAGCAGTGAAGGAACGTACTATGGCTACACCTTC. It codes for CASSEGTYYGYTF.

This sequence joins TRBV5-1 and TRBJ1-2, with D perhaps matching TRBD1 (5 bases). This CDR3 comprises 14 residues. CDR1 and CDR2 (germline): SGHRS, YFSETQ. Trimming took off 4 bases at V and 5 bases at J, with 15 bases between the two ends. This chain's CDR3 is CASSPGELVYGYTF. CDR3 coding DNA: TGCGCCAGCAGCCCGGGGGAATTGGTTTATGGCTACACCTTC.

The chain recombines TRBV5-1 with TRBJ1-4; D is perhaps TRBD1 (5 bases). Per the germline V gene, CDR1 is SGHRS and CDR2 is YFSETQ. The V end was cut by 2 bases, the J end by 6 bases, with 11 bases between. The CDR3 loop spans 14 amino acids. The CDR3 DNA follows: TGCGCCAGCAGCTTATTCGTAGGGGATGAAAAACTGTTTTTT. Amino acids: CASSLFVGDEKLFF.

The chain carries TRBV19 and TRBJ2-3; 13 nucleotides line up with TRBD2. The junction had 21 bases not matched to a gene; V was cut back by 8 bases and J by 7 bases. Germline assignment: CDR1 LNHDA and CDR2 SQIVND (reference sequence). The CDR3 is made up of 19 amino acids. The CDR3 loop is CASPPRKPGTSGIGNTQYF. CDR3 coding DNA: TGTGCCAGTCCCCCCCGCAAACCCGGGACTAGCGGGATAGGAAATACGCAGTATTTT.

This clone was recorded a few times. J is TRBJ2-7 and V is TRBV29-1, with 12 bases aligning to TRBD1. V trimming: 6 bases; J trimming: 6 bases; junction bases outside the gene matches: 3. Germline V CDR1 and CDR2: SQVTM, ANQGSEA. The CDR3 has 12 residues. This CDR3 reads CSVTGQGAEQYF. CDR3 nucleotides: TGCAGCGTCACGGGACAGGGGGCCGAGCAGTACTTC.

The chain couples TRBV7-6 to TRBJ2-5; 7 nucleotides line up with TRBD1. V gave up 4 bases and J gave up 6 bases; unmatched junction bases: 5. The CDR3 covers 13 residues. Germline CDR1 SGHVS, CDR2 FNYEAQ. CDR3 nucleotides: TGTGCCAGCAGCTGGGACAGTTCTAAGACCCAGTACTTC. Residues: CASSWDSSKTQYF. The whole variable domain, filled in from reference TRBV7-6 and TRBJ2-5, reads GAGVSQSPRYKVTKRGQDVALRCDPISGHVSLYWYRQALGQGPEFLTYFNYEAQQDKSGLPNDRFSAERPEGSISTLTIQRTEQRDSAMYRCASSWDSSKTQYFGPGTRLLVL.

V gene TRBV28 combines with J gene TRBJ2-1; TRBD2 aligns across 9 bases. Germline CDR1 MDHEN, CDR2 SYDVKM. V was pared by 4 bases and J by 0 bases, with 4 bases of the junction left unmatched. The CDR3 is made up of 16 amino acids. The CDR3 sequence: CASSSSGGSSYNEQFF. In nucleotides, the CDR3 is TGTGCCAGCAGTTCCAGCGGGGGGAGCTCCTACAATGAGCAGTTCTTC. Drawing the rest from reference TRBV28 and TRBJ2-1, the complete variable domain is DVKVTQSSRYLVKRTGEKVFLECVQDMDHENMFWYRQDPGLGLRLIYFSYDVKMKEKGDIPEGYSVSREKKERFSLILESASTNQTSMYLCASSSSGGSSYNEQFFGPGTRLTVL.

The sample holds one count of this clone. The chain links TRBV5-6 to TRBJ2-5; D is perhaps TRBD1 (6 bases). Trimming took 0 bases from V and 5 from J, leaving 14 bases between them. The CDR3 extends over 15 amino acids. CDR1 is SGHDT, CDR2 YYEEEE, per germline. CDR3 region: CASSLGTGIQETQYF. Written as DNA, the CDR3 is TGTGCCAGCAGCTTGGGTACAGGGATTCAGGAGACCCAGTACTTC.

The rearrangement joins TRBV9 to TRBJ2-7, with TRBD2 matching over 9 bases. Germline V lookup: CDR1 SGDLS, CDR2 YYNGEE. V trimming: 0 bases; J trimming: 4 bases; junction bases outside the gene matches: 8. The CDR3 spans 16 residues. CDR3 in DNA: TGTGCCAGCAGCGTAGCGGCCCAGCGGGAGGCGTACGAGCAGTACTTC. Translation gives CASSVAAQREAYEQYF.

The V gene is TRBV28, the J gene TRBJ1-4; TRBD1 aligns across 8 bases. This CDR3 has 12 amino acids. Germline assignment: CDR1 MDHEN and CDR2 SYDVKM. V lost 8 bases to trimming and J lost 10 bases; unmatched junction nucleotides: 6. DNA for the CDR3: TGTGCCAGCCGAACGCAGGGGGCAAAACTGTTTTTT. This encodes CASRTQGAKLFF. Supplemented by reference TRBV28 and TRBJ1-4, the full variable domain reads DVKVTQSSRYLVKRTGEKVFLECVQDMDHENMFWYRQDPGLGLRLIYFSYDVKMKEKGDIPEGYSVSREKKERFSLILESASTNQTSMYLCASRTQGAKLFFGSGTQLSVL.

The chain has TRBV29-1 and TRBJ1-2; tentative D call: TRBD1 (5 bases). The germline V gene has CDR1 SQVTM and CDR2 ANQGSEA. This CDR3 comprises 11 residues. The CDR3 reads CSAGVGGGYTF. CDR3 bases: TGCAGTGCAGGTGTTGGGGGTGGCTACACCTTC.

The chain employs TRBV25-1 and TRBJ1-1; D not resolved. The CDR3 runs 13 residues. Per germline, CDR1 MGHDK and CDR2 SYGVNS. Trimming took 1 base from V and 1 from J, leaving 4 bases between them. CDR3 sequence: CASSELQNTEAFF. For the CDR3, the DNA is TGTGCCAGCAGTGAATTACAGAACACTGAAGCTTTCTTT.

The genes are TRBV10-3 and TRBJ2-7; no clear D. The germline V gene encodes CDR1 ENHRY and CDR2 SYGVKD. This CDR3 contains 13 residues. Trimming stripped 3 bases from V and 7 bases from J, with 13 bases between. The CDR3 DNA reads TGTGCCATCAGTGACCCCCAGGCATGGGAGCAGTACTTC. Translated: CAISDPQAWEQYF.

The chain has TRBV2 and TRBJ2-7; TRBD1 matches at 8 bases. Trimming removed 10 bases from V and 4 bases from J; junction bases left unmatched: 6. The germline V gene has CDR1 SNHLY and CDR2 FYNNEI. CDR3 size: 12 residues. The CDR3 spells CATRQGPYEQYF. CDR3 DNA: TGTGCCACCAGACAGGGGCCTTACGAGCAGTACTTC.

The chain links TRBV7-2 to TRBJ2-1, with 10 bases aligning to TRBD1. Germline-derived CDR1 and CDR2 are SGHTA and FQGNSA. CDR3 length equals 16 residues. Unmatched junction bases numbered 13, after V lost 5 bases and J lost 9 bases. This CDR3 is CASSANPGQGRGEQFF. Written as DNA, the CDR3 is TGTGCCAGCAGCGCGAACCCGGGACAGGGGAGAGGTGAGCAGTTCTTC.

Written as DNA, the CDR3 is TGTGCCAGTAGTATTTCAGTTGCTAGCGGAATCCCCCTCTACGGCGAGCAGTACTTC. Translating gives CASSISVASGIPLYGEQYF. The chain combines TRBV19 with TRBJ2-7; 7 bases agree with TRBD2. V dropped 3 bases and J dropped 6; count of bases not matched to a gene: 23. Germline assignment: CDR1 LNHDA and CDR2 SQIVND (reference sequence). This CDR3 spans 19 amino acids.